This record looks at one TCR beta chain sequence and its context. Its antigen remains unidentified. The repertoire was sequenced with immunoSEQ multiplex PCR; TCRdb's copy has only in-frame clones and lacks some. The table has about 120,000 clones, approximately 90% seen once. The germline V gene has CDR1 SGHDT and CDR2 YYEEEE. The CDR3 length is 14 residues. V gave up 0 bases and J gave up 8 bases; unmatched junction bases: 1. This record belongs to a study of T cell responses to AZD1222 COVID-19 vaccine. Study-level background: Timing groups of about 4 and about 12 weeks for second doses were pooled.

Study observations and caveats: Regions left unmutated in variants are reportedly the target of nearly half of spike-specific TCRs. No repertoire was sampled before or during the peak T cell response, only after it. Donors were chiefly white British, with a greater number of females, and clonal diversity was perhaps underestimated.

J is TRBJ2-1 and V is TRBV5-6; 11 bases are a match to TRBD1. Sequencing was performed on peripheral blood, taken on day 0 of AZD1222 vaccination. The source of this sequence is an adult in good health. CDR3 sequence: CASSLGTGGYEQFF. The CDR3 DNA follows: TGTGCCAGCAGCTTGGGGACAGGGGGCTATGAGCAGTTCTTC.